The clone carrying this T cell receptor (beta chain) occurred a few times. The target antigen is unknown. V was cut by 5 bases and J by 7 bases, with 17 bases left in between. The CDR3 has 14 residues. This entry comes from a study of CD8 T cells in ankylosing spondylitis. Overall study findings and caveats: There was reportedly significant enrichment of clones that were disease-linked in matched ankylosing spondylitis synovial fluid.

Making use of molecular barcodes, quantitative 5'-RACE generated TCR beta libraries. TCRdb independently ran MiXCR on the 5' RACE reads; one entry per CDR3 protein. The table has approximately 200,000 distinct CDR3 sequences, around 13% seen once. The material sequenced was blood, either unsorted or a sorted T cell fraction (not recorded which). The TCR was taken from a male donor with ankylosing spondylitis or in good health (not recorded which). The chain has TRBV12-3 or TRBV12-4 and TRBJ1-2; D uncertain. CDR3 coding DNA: TGTGCCAGCAGTGACTGGTCGGGGAAAAGTGGCTACACCTTC. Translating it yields CASSDWSGKSGYTF.